The following is a T cell receptor (beta chain) sequence with its context. The method was immunoSEQ multiplex PCR; TCRdb's version includes in-frame clones alone and lacks a portion of them. This sample has approximately 390,000 clones, with around 90% found just once. This record belongs to a study of blood T cell repertoires in COVID-19. Trimming removed 0 bases at V and 1 base at J, with 14 bases between. This CDR3 region has 16 residues. Germline V lookup: CDR1 SGHRS, CDR2 YFSETQ. J is TRBJ2-7 and V is TRBV5-1, with D possibly TRBD2 on 5 matching bases. The TCR was taken from a woman aged 40 to 50 with acute COVID-19. Input material: PBMCs or T cells enriched from blood (not recorded which). The CDR3 region has the DNA TGCGCCAGCAGCTTGGCAACTGCAGCGGTTTCCTACGAGCAGTACTTC. This sequence encodes CASSLATAAVSYEQYF.